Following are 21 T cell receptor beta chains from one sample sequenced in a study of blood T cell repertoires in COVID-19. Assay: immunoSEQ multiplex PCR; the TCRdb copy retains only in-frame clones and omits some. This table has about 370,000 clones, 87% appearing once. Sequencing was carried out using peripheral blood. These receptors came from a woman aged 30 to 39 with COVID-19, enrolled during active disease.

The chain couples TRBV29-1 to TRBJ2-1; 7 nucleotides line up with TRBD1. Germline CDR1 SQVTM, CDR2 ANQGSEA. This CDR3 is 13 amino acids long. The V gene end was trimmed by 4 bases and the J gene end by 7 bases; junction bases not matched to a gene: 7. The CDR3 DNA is TGCAGCGTTGTAGGGGACAGTACGAATGAGCAGTTCTTC. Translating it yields CSVVGDSTNEQFF.

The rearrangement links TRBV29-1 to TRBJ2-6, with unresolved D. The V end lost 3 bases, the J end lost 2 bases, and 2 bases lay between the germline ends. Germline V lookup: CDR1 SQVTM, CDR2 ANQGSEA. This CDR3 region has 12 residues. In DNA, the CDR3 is TGCAGCGTTGATACTGGGGCCAACGTCCTGACTTTC. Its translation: CSVDTGANVLTF. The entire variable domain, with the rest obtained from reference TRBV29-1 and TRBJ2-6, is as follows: SAVISQKPSRDICQRGTSLTIQCQVDSQVTMMFWYRQQPGQSLTLIATANQGSEATYESGFVIDKFPISRPNLTFSTLTVSNMSPEDSSIYLCSVDTGANVLTFGAGSRLTVL.

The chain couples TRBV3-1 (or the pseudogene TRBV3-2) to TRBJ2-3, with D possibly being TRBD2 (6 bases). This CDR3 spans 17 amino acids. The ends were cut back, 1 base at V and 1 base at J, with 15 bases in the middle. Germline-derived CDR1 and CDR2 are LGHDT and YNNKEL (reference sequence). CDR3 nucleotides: TGTGCCAGCAGCCAAGCGTTCGGGGGAGAGGGCACAGATACGCAGTATTTT. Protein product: CASSQAFGGEGTDTQYF.

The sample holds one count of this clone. CDR3 residues: CASRPGTGGNYEQYF. CDR3 nucleotides: TGTGCCAGCAGACCCGGGACAGGGGGCAACTACGAGCAGTACTTC. This chain uses TRBV7-2 with TRBJ2-7; TRBD1 agrees at 12 bases. Germline lookup yields CDR1 SGHTA and CDR2 FQGNSA. The CDR3 spans 15 residues. V lost 6 bases to trimming and J lost 3 bases; unmatched junction nucleotides: 6.

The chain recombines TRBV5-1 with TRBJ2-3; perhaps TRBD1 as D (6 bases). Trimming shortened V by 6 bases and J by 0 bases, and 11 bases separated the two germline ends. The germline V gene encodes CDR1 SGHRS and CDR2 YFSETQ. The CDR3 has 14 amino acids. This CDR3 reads CASTGASSTDTQYF. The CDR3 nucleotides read TGCGCCAGCACAGGGGCATCTAGCACAGATACGCAGTATTTT.

The CDR3 spells CAWSPTDSRWSPLHF. CDR3 in DNA: TGTGCCTGGAGTCCAACAGACAGTCGGTGGTCACCCCTCCACTTT. The chain is built from TRBV30 and TRBJ1-6; possible D gene TRBD1, 5 bases. CDR1 is GTSNPN and CDR2 is SVGIG in the germline V gene (reference sequence). This CDR3 contains 15 residues. V was pared by 2 bases and J by 10 bases, with 18 bases between.

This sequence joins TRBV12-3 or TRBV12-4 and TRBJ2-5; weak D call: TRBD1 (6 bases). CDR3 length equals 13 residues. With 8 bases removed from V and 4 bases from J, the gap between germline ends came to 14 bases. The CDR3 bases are TGTGCCAGCGGCGTGGGGGCGGCAGAGACCCAGTACTTC. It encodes CASGVGAAETQYF.

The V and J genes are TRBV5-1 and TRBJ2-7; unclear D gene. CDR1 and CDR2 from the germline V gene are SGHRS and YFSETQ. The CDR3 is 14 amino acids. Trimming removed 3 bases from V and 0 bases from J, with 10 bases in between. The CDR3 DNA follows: TGCGCCAGCAGCTCCTCACAGAGCTCCTACGAGCAGTACTTC. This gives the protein CASSSSQSSYEQYF.

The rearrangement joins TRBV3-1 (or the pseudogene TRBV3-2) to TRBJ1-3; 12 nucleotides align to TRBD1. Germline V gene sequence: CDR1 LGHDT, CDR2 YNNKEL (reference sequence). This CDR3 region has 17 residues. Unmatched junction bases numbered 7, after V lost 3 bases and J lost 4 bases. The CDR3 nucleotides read TGTGCCAGCAGCCAGGGGACAGGGGGCAGTACGGGAAACACCATATATTTT. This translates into CASSQGTGGSTGNTIYF.

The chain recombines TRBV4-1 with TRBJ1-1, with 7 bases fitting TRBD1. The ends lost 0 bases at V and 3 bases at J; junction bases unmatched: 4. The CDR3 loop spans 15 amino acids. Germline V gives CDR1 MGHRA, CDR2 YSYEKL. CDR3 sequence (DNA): TGCGCCAGCAGCCAAGACACAGGGGAGGACACTGAAGCTTTCTTT. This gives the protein CASSQDTGEDTEAFF.

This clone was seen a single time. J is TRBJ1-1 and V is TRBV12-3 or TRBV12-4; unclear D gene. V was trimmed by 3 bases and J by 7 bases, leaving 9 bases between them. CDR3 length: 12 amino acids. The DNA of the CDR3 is TGTGCCAGCAGTTTGGTAGCTAATGAAGCTTTCTTT. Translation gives CASSLVANEAFF.

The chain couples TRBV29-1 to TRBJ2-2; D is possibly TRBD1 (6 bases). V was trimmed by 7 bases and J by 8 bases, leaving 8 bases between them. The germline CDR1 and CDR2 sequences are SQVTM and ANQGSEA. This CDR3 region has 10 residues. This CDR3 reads CSAQGGELFF. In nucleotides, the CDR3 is TGCAGCGCCCAGGGGGGGGAGCTGTTTTTT.

CDR3 nucleotides: TGCAGCGTTGACAGGGATGACACCGGGGAGCTGTTTTTT. Translating it yields CSVDRDDTGELFF. J is TRBJ2-2 and V is TRBV29-1; D is perhaps TRBD1 (5 bases). This CDR3 is built from 13 residues. V lost 3 bases and J lost 3, with 8 bases in between. Looked up from germline, CDR1 is SQVTM and CDR2 is ANQGSEA.

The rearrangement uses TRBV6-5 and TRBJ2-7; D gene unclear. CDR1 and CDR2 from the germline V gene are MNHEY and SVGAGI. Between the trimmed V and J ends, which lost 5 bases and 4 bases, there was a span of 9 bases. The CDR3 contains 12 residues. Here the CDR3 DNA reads TGTGCCAGCAGTCCCACGGAGTACGAGCAGTACTTC. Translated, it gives CASSPTEYEQYF.

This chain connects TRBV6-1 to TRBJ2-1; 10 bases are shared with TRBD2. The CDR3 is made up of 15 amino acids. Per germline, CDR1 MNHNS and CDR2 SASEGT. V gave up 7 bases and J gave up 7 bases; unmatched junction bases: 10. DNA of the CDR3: TGTGCCAGCACCCCAGGGCTAGCGGGAGTAAATGAGCAGTTCTTC. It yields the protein CASTPGLAGVNEQFF.

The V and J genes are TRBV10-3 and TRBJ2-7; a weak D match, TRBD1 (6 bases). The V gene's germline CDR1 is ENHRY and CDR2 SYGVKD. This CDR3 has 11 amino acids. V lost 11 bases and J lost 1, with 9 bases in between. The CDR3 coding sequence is TGTGCCGCACAGGGTTCCTACGAGCAGTACTTC. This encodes CAAQGSYEQYF.

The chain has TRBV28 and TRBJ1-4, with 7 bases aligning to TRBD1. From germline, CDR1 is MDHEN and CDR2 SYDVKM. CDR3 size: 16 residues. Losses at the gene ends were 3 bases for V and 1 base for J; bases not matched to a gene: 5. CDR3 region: CASSLRQGVTNEKLFF. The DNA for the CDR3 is TGTGCCAGCAGTTTGCGGCAGGGGGTAACTAATGAAAAACTGTTTTTT. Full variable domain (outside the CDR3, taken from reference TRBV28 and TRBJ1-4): DVKVTQSSRYLVKRTGEKVFLECVQDMDHENMFWYRQDPGLGLRLIYFSYDVKMKEKGDIPEGYSVSREKKERFSLILESASTNQTSMYLCASSLRQGVTNEKLFFGSGTQLSVL.

The DNA for the CDR3 is TGTGCCAGCAGCTCCGCAGGGTGGAACACTGAAGCTTTCTTT. Translating it yields CASSSAGWNTEAFF. This sequence joins TRBV5-4 and TRBJ1-1; D may be TRBD1 (5 bases). Germline loops: CDR1 SGHNT, CDR2 YYREEE (reference sequence). This CDR3 is 14 amino acids long. Trimming left V 3 bases short and J 1 base short, with 10 bases between.

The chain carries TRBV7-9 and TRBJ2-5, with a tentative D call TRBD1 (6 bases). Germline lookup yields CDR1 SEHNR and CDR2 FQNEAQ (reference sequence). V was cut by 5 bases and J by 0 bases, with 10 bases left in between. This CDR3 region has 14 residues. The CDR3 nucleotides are TGTGCCAGCAGCCCTCGGACAGACCAAGAGACCCAGTACTTC. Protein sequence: CASSPRTDQETQYF.

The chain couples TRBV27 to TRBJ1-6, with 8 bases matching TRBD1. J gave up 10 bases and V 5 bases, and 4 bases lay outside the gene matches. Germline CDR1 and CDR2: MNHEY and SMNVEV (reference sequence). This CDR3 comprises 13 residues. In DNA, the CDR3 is TGTGCCAGCAGTGAACGACAGGGGTCACCCCTCCACTTT. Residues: CASSERQGSPLHF.

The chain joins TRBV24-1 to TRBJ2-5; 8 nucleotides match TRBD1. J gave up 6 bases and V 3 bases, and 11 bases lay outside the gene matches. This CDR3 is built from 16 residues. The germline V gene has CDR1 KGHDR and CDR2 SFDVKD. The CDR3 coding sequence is TGTGCCACCAGTGATGGAACAGGGGGGTTCAAGAAGACCCAGTACTTC. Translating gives CATSDGTGGFKKTQYF.